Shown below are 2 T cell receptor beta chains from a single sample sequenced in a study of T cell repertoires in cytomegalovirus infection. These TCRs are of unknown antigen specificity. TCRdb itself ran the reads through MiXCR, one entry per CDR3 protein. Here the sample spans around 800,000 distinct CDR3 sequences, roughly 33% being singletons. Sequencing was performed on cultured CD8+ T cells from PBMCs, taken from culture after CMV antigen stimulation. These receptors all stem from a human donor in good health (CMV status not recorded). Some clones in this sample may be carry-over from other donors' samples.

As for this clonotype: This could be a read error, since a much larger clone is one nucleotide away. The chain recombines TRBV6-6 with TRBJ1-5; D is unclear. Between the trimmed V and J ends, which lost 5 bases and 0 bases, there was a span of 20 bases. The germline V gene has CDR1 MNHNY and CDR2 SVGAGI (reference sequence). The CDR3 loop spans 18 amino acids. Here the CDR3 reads CASSMSGPHFYSNQPQHF. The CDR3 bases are TGTGCCAGCAGTATGTCCGGACCCCACTTTTATAGCAATCAGCCCCAGCATTTT.

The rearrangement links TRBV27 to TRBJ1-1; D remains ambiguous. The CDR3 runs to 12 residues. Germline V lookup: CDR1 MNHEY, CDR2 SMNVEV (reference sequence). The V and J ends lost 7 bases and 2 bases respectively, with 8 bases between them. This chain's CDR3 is CASTSANTEAFF. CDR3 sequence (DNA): TGTGCCAGCACCTCGGCTAACACTGAAGCTTTCTTT.